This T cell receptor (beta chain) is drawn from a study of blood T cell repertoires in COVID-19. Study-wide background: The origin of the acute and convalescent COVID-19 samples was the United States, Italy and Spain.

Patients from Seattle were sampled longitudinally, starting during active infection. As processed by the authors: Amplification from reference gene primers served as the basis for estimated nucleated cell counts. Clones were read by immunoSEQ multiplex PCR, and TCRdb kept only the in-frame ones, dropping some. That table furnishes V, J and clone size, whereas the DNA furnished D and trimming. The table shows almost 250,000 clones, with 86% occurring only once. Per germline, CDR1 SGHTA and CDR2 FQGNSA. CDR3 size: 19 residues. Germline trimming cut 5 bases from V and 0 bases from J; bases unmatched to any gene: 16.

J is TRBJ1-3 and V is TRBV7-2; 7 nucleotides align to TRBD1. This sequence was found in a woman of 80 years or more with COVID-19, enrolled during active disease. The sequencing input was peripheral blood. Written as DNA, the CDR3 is TGTGCCAGCAGCAAACGTGCCGGGACAGACTCACCCTCTGGAAACACCATATATTTT. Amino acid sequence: CASSKRAGTDSPSGNTIYF.